This T cell receptor (beta chain) derives from a study of technical replicates of blood from a few donors (dated by TCRdb to about 2017). Notes on this clone: The antigen it recognizes is unknown. Nothing much larger sits one base from this clone, and base qualities are not available.

The germline V gene specifies SGHDT as CDR1 and YYEEEE as CDR2. From V the trimming removes 1 base and from J it removes 9 bases, while the gene matches leave 11 bases of the junction unaccounted for. The CDR3, from cysteine to phenylalanine, totals 17 residues. Just the 51-base CDR3 DNA is kept, in frame starting at base 1. The receptor library was made with the immunoSEQ multiplex PCR assay. Sourced from immuneACCESS, this table was stored by TCRdb with only in-frame sequences that have V and J called. A share of the clones is absent; for the studies checked, an unresolved V gene accounts for under half, and the remainder has no known explanation. Counted in this sample were 68,000 or so clones; roughly 93% of them appeared once. Together, the top ten hold 0.35% to 0.45% of the sample.

This TCR came from a human donor in good health. Sequencing used T cells isolated from PBMCs. The V and J genes are TRBV5-6 and TRBJ2-7, and 15 bases in between align with TRBD2. The CDR3 region has the sequence CASSLSGLAGGVGGQYF. The DNA reads TGTGCCAGCAGCTTGTCCGGACTAGCGGGGGGGGTTGGTGGGCAGTACTTC.